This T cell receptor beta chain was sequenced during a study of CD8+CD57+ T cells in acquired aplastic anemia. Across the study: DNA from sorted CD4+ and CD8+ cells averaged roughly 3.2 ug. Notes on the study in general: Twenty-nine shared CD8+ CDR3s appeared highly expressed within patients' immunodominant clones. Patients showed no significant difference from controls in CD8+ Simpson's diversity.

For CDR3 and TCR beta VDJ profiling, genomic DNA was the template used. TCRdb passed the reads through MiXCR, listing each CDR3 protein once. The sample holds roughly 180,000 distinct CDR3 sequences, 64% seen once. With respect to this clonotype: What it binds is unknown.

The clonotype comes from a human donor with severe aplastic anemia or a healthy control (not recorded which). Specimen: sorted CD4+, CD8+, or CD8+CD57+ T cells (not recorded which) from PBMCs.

CDR3 sequence reads: CASSLQTGHGTEAFF. The CDR3 nucleotides read TGTGCCAGCAGCCTACAGACGGGCCACGGAACTGAAGCTTTCTTT. The V call is TRBV7-6, the J call TRBJ1-1; D is ambiguous. Per the germline V gene, CDR1 is SGHVS and CDR2 is FNYEAQ. This CDR3 comprises 15 residues. V dropped 5 bases and J dropped 5 bases, with 18 bases sitting between them.